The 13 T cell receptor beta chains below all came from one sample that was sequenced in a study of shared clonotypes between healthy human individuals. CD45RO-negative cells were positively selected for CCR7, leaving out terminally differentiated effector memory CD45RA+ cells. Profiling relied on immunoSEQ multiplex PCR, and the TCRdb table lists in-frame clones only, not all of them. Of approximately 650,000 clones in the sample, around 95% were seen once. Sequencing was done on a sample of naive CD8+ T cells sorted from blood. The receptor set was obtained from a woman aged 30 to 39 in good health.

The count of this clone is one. The CDR3 protein is CASSYGGLTTDTQYF. The CDR3 DNA reads TGTGCCAGCAGCTATGGGGGACTCACCACAGATACGCAGTATTTT. V and J are TRBV7-2 and TRBJ2-3; tentative D call: TRBD2 (6 bases). The CDR3 runs 15 residues. With 4 bases removed from V and 2 bases from J, the gap between germline ends came to 13 bases. Germline CDR1 is SGHTA and CDR2 is FQGNSA.

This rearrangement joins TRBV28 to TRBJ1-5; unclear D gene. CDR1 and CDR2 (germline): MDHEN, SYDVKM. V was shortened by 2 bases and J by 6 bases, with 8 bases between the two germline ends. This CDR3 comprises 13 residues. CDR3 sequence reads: CASSLVLGQPQHF. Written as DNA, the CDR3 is TGTGCCAGCAGTTTAGTTTTAGGTCAGCCCCAGCATTTT.

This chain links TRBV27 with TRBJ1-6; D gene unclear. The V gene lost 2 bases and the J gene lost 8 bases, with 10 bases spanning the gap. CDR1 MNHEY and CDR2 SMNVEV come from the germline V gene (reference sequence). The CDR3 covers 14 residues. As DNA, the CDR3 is TGTGCCAGCAGTTTAAAGGGCTTAGATTCACCCCTCCACTTT. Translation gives CASSLKGLDSPLHF.

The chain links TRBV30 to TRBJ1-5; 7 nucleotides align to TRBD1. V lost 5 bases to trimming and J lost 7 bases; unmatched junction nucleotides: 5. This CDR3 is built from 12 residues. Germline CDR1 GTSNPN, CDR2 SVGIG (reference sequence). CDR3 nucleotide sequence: TGTGCCTGGGACAGGGACGGCCAGCCCCAGCATTTT. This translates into CAWDRDGQPQHF.

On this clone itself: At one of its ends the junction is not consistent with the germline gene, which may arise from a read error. The DNA for the CDR3 is TGTGCCAGCAGCTCGGCCCCGGGTGAGAGGGTCCACTTC. It codes for CASSSAPGERVHF. The rearrangement uses TRBV7-9 and TRBJ2-5; a weak D match, TRBD2 (5 bases). CDR1 and CDR2 from the germline V gene are SEHNR and FQNEAQ (reference sequence). The CDR3 has 13 residues.

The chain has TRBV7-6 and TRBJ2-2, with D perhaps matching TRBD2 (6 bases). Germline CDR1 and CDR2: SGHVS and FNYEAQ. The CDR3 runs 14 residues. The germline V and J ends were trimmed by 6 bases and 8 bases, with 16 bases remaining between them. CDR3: CASSYTSHPGELFF. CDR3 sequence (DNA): TGTGCCAGCAGTTATACTAGCCACCCTGGGGAGCTGTTTTTT.

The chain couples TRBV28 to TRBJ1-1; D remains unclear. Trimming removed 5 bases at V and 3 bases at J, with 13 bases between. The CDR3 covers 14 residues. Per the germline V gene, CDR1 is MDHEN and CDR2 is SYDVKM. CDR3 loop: CASSLGSLYTEAFF. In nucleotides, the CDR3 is TGTGCCAGCAGTCTGGGGAGCCTATACACTGAAGCTTTCTTT.

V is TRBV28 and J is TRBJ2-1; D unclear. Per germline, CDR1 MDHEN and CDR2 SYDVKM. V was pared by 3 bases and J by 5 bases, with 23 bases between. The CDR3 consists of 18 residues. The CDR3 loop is CASSLPSTPGPPNNEQFF. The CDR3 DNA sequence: TGTGCCAGCAGTTTGCCTTCCACCCCGGGCCCACCGAACAATGAGCAGTTCTTC.

CDR3 region: CASSEAPHGTLSGNTIYF. CDR3 DNA sequence: TGTGCCAGCAGTGAAGCCCCCCACGGGACACTCTCTGGAAACACCATATATTTT. The V gene is TRBV2, the J gene TRBJ1-3, with D tentatively TRBD1 (6 bases). V lost 0 bases to trimming and J lost 0 bases, with 15 bases between them. There are 18 residues in the CDR3. From germline, CDR1 is SNHLY and CDR2 FYNNEI.

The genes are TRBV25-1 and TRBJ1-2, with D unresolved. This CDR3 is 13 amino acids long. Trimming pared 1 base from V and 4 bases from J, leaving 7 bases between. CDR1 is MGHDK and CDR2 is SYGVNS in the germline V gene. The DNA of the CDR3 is TGTGCCAGCAGTGAATCCGGTTCCTATGGCTACACCTTC. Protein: CASSESGSYGYTF.

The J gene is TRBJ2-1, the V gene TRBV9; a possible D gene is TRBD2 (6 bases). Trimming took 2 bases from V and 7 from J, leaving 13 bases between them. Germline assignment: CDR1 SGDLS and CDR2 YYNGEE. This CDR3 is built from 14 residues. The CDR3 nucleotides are TGTGCCAGCAGCGTTCCAGCGGGTTCAAATGAGCAGTTCTTC. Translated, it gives CASSVPAGSNEQFF.

As DNA, the CDR3 is TGTGCCAGCAAGCCGGGCTCGACCGGGGAGCTGTTTTTT. It yields the protein CASKPGSTGELFF. The chain joins TRBV2 to TRBJ2-2, with no clear D. V lost 7 bases, J lost 5 bases, and 11 bases lay in between. CDR1 and CDR2 (germline): SNHLY, FYNNEI. This CDR3 has 13 residues.

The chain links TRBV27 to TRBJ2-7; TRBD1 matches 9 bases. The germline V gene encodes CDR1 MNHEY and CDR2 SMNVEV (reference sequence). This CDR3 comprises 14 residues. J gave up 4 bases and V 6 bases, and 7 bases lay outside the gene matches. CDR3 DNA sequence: TGTGCCAGCAGCCGGACAGGGGCCCTGTACGAGCAGTACTTC. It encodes CASSRTGALYEQYF.